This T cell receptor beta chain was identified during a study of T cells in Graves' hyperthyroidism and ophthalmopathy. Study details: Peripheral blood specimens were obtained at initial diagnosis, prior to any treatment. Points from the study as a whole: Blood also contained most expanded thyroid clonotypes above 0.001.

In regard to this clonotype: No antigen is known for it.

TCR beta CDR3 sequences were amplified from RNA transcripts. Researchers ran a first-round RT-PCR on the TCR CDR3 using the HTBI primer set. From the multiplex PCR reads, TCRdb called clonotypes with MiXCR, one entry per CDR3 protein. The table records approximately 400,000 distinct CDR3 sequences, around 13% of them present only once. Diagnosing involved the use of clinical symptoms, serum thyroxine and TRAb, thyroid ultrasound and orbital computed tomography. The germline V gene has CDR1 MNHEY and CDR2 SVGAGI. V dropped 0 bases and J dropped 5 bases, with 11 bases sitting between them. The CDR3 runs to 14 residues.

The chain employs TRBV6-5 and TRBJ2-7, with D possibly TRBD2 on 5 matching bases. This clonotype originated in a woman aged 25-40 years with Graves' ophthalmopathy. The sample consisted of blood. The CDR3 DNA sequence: TGTGCCAGCAGTTACTCGAGGGTCCGGAACGAGCAGTACTTC. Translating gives CASSYSRVRNEQYF.